This TCR beta chain is drawn from a study of blood T cell repertoires in COVID-19 (dated by TCRdb to about 2020). As for the study more broadly: The collaborator samples originated in the United States, Italy and Spain and spanned the acute and convalescent phases of COVID-19. The prospective study material was composed of cDNA or gDNA derived from T cells, B-cell-depleted T cells, or PBMCs. Deeply sampled blood TCRbeta repertoires from subjects exposed to, actively infected with, or recovered from COVID-19 were included in the dataset. The repertoires were released in a freely available public database meant as a resource for research on the immune response to SARS-CoV-2. Samples were obtained from the ongoing ImmuneRACE study (first 160 participants) and from 1,000 to 1,500 subjects provided by 6 global collaborators. The sample metadata nearly always contained a de-identified subject ID, COVID-19 status, age in years and sex. Where HLA class I and class II types were available, the types were taken from metadata supplied by the sample provider, not from assay-based typing.

The collaborating institutions used their own protocols to collect whole blood in K2EDTA tubes. For TCRbeta analysis, collaborators shipped samples in one of three forms: frozen whole blood, isolated PBMCs, or DNA extracted from either of those sample types. TCRbeta CDR3 regions were amplified from genomic DNA using the immunoSEQ Assay, a bias-controlled multiplex PCR. In the authors' own workflow: The number of nucleated cells in each sample was estimated by amplification of reference gene primers within the assay. Sequence reads were collapsed and filtered to measure the absolute abundance of every unique TCRbeta CDR3 rearrangement. For each sample, productive Simpson clonality was calculated as the square root of Simpson's diversity index over productive rearrangements. TCRdb provides this immuneACCESS table in a form limited to in-frame rearrangements. Some clones are lacking; in checked studies, under half of them reflect an unresolved V gene, and why the rest are absent is not known. V and J calls and clone size are as listed in that table; D and trimming were resolved from the DNA. The table for this sample lists under 200,000 clones; roughly 81% of them were counted only once. The ten biggest clones cover around 5.2% of the sample.

The CDR3 holds 16 amino acids from the cysteine to the phenylalanine. Only the CDR3 DNA is retained, 48 bases long and in frame from the first base. Germline trimming: 10 bases from V, 1 base from J; junction bases outside gene matches: 8. The CDR1 and CDR2 encoded by the germline V gene are ENHRY and SYGVKD. The full study reports these points: How much clinical and demographic metadata was included differed by source and by participant, and the metadata was provided uncurated.

On this clone itself: The antigen it recognizes is unknown. No base qualities exist here, and no much larger clone lies one base off it.

The clonotype comes from a woman aged 80 or older with acute or convalescent COVID-19. Material for sequencing was peripheral blood. Recombination joined TRBV10-3 with TRBJ2-6; 9 central bases correspond to TRBD1. The DNA reads TGTGCCACCCGGGACAGGGATCGGTCTGGGGCCAACGTCCTGACTTTC. This codes for CATRDRDRSGANVLTF.